Below are 15 T cell receptor beta chains sequenced from a single sample in a study of shared clonotypes between healthy human individuals. The assay was immunoSEQ multiplex PCR, and TCRdb's table has in-frame clones only and misses some. The sample includes some 1 million clones, 65% to 80% of them seen just once. The sample comprised memory CD4+ T cells sorted from blood. Subset meaning: CD45RA-negative fraction. These receptors were collected from a man aged 18 to 29 in good health.

The CDR3 DNA is TGTGCCAGCTCACCGGGGGCGTCTGTAAACTATGGCTACACCTTC. It yields the protein CASSPGASVNYGYTF. The chain uses TRBV11-2 and TRBJ1-2, with a weak D call TRBD1 (6 bases). Trimming removed 8 bases from V and 2 bases from J, with 18 bases in between. Germline V CDR1 and CDR2: SGHAT, FQNNGV. The CDR3 has 15 residues.

The V call is TRBV7-9, the J call TRBJ2-3, with TRBD2 matching 14 bases. V trimming: 5 bases; J trimming: 6 bases; junction bases outside the gene matches: 10. CDR1 is SEHNR and CDR2 is FQNEAQ in the germline V gene (reference sequence). The CDR3 has 17 residues. This chain's CDR3 is CASSPGTSGRNGDTQYF. For the CDR3, the DNA is TGTGCCAGCAGCCCAGGGACTAGCGGGAGAAATGGGGATACGCAGTATTTT.

The table lists this clone with a few counts. The V and J genes are TRBV19 and TRBJ1-5; D gene uncertain. The V gene's germline CDR1 is LNHDA and CDR2 SQIVND (reference sequence). Trimming removed 6 bases from V and 8 bases from J, with 11 bases in between. The CDR3 extends over 12 amino acids. The CDR3 nucleotides read TGTGCCAGTAGGCGGGCAGGTGAGCCCCAGCATTTT. Its translation is CASRRAGEPQHF.

At least ten counts were recorded for this clone. The chain employs TRBV9 and TRBJ1-3; 7 positions match TRBD1. Trimming took 6 bases from V and 0 from J; bases not matched to a gene: 12. The V gene's germline CDR1 is SGDLS and CDR2 YYNGEE. The length of the CDR3 is 17 residues. The CDR3, as DNA: TGTGCCAGCACCCCCCGGGCAGGGGGGGACTCTGGAAACACCATATATTTT. It translates to CASTPRAGGDSGNTIYF. The full variable domain, its missing parts supplied by reference TRBV9 and TRBJ1-3, is DSGVTQTPKHLITATGQRVTLRCSPRSGDLSVYWYQQSLDQGLQFLIQYYNGEERAKGNILERFSAQQFPDLHSELNLSSLELGDSALYFCASTPRAGGDSGNTIYFGEGSWLTVV.

This clone was found a few times. The CDR3 DNA is TGTGCCAGCAGCTTGACTAGCGGAAAGAACAATGAGCAGTTCTTC. Protein sequence: CASSLTSGKNNEQFF. V is TRBV7-6 and J is TRBJ2-1; 9 bases align to TRBD2. Trimming took 3 bases from V and 5 from J; bases not matched to a gene: 5. The V gene's germline CDR1 is SGHVS and CDR2 FNYEAQ. This CDR3 is 15 amino acids long.

The chain has TRBV19 and TRBJ1-2; perhaps TRBD1 as D (6 bases). The germline V gene has CDR1 LNHDA and CDR2 SQIVND (reference sequence). The CDR3 length is 14 residues. Trimming took 4 bases from V and 2 from J, leaving 11 bases between them. CDR3 in amino acids: CASSNAQGNYGYTF. The CDR3 nucleotides are TGTGCCAGTAGTAATGCCCAGGGGAACTATGGCTACACCTTC.

The chain joins TRBV5-1 to TRBJ2-5; 11 bases are a match to TRBD2. CDR3 size: 15 residues. Germline V lookup: CDR1 SGHRS, CDR2 YFSETQ. V was pared by 4 bases and J by 2 bases, with 4 bases of the junction left unmatched. The CDR3 sequence is CASSLTSGMQETQYF. CDR3 nucleotide sequence: TGCGCCAGCAGCCTGACTAGCGGGATGCAAGAGACCCAGTACTTC.

The chain is built from TRBV29-1 and TRBJ2-7; the D gene is possibly TRBD1 (6 bases). From germline, CDR1 is SQVTM and CDR2 ANQGSEA. The CDR3 is 11 amino acids. Trimming shortened V by 5 bases and J by 4 bases, and 9 bases separated the two germline ends. The CDR3 loop reads CSVYGQYEQYF. In DNA, the CDR3 is TGCAGCGTTTACGGACAGTACGAGCAGTACTTC.

This clone appeared a few times. Other DNA variants within this sample encode the same CDR3. This sequence joins TRBV20-1 and TRBJ2-1, with a weak D call TRBD2 (6 bases). V was trimmed by 3 bases and J by 6 bases, leaving 6 bases between them. Germline values: CDR1 DFQATT, CDR2 SNEGSKA (reference sequence). The CDR3 extends over 11 amino acids. The CDR3 DNA sequence: TGCAGTGCTAGGGGGGGCAATGAGCAGTTCTTC. Protein product: CSARGGNEQFF.

The chain is built from TRBV5-1 and TRBJ1-4, with unresolved D. The CDR3 runs to 15 residues. Germline V gives CDR1 SGHRS, CDR2 YFSETQ. The germline V and J ends were trimmed by 3 bases and 4 bases, with 13 bases remaining between them. The CDR3 sequence: CASSSSYSLNEKLFF. In DNA form, the CDR3 reads TGCGCCAGCAGCTCCTCGTACAGCCTTAATGAAAAACTGTTTTTT.

The chain recombines TRBV7-2 with TRBJ1-1, with TRBD1 matching over 9 bases. Germline V gives CDR1 SGHTA, CDR2 FQGNSA. The trim removed 6 bases at V and 8 bases at J, leaving 10 bases unmatched. This CDR3 comprises 14 residues. DNA for the CDR3: TGTGCCAGCAGATCTACAGGGGGCTCCCAAGAAGCTTTCTTT. Residues: CASRSTGGSQEAFF. Drawing the rest from reference TRBV7-2 and TRBJ1-1, the complete variable domain is GAGVSQSPSNKVTEKGKDVELRCDPISGHTALYWYRQSLGQGLEFLIYFQGNSAPDKSGLPSDRFSAERTGGSVSTLTIQRTQQEDSAVYLCASRSTGGSQEAFFGQGTRLTVV.

J is TRBJ1-1 and V is TRBV19, with unresolved D. CDR3 length: 14 residues. The V end was cut by 3 bases, the J end by 5 bases, with 13 bases between. The germline CDR1 and CDR2 sequences are LNHDA and SQIVND (reference sequence). In DNA form, the CDR3 reads TGTGCCAGTAGTATTCAGCCTGGGTGGACTGAAGCTTTCTTT. Its translation is CASSIQPGWTEAFF.

The V call is TRBV5-1, the J call TRBJ1-1; 11 bases line up with TRBD1. The V and J ends lost 2 bases and 10 bases, in that order; junction bases with no gene match: 7. Germline V CDR1 and CDR2: SGHRS, YFSETQ. This CDR3 comprises 14 residues. CDR3 residues: CASSFDGQGAGAFF. The CDR3 nucleotides are TGCGCCAGCAGCTTTGACGGACAGGGGGCTGGAGCTTTCTTT. Drawing the rest from reference TRBV5-1 and TRBJ1-1, the complete variable domain is KAGVTQTPRYLIKTRGQQVTLSCSPISGHRSVSWYQQTPGQGLQFLFEYFSETQRNKGNFPGRFSGRQFSNSRSEMNVSTLELGDSALYLCASSFDGQGAGAFFGQGTRLTVV.

The chain links TRBV19 to TRBJ2-2; 13 bases are shared with TRBD2. The junction had 5 bases not matched to a gene; V was cut back by 10 bases and J by 0 bases. The germline CDR1 and CDR2 sequences are LNHDA and SQIVND (reference sequence). The CDR3 loop spans 16 amino acids. DNA for the CDR3: TGTGCCACCAGGACTAGCGGGGGATCGAACACCGGGGAGCTGTTTTTT. This gives the protein CATRTSGGSNTGELFF. Supplemented by reference TRBV19 and TRBJ2-2, the full variable domain reads DGGITQSPKYLFRKEGQNVTLSCEQNLNHDAMYWYRQDPGQGLRLIYYSQIVNDFQKGDIAEGYSVSREKKESFPLTVTSAQKNPTAFYLCATRTSGGSNTGELFFGEGSRLTVL.

The genes are TRBV5-1 and TRBJ2-7; maybe TRBD1 (5 bases). Deletions cut 2 bases from V and 2 bases from J, with 11 bases between. Germline assignment: CDR1 SGHRS and CDR2 YFSETQ. This CDR3 spans 14 amino acids. The CDR3 coding sequence is TGCGCCAGCAGCTTTTGGGGCAGTACCTACGAGCAGTACTTC. It encodes CASSFWGSTYEQYF.